This T cell receptor beta chain derives from a study of PD-1 blockade in classical Hodgkin lymphoma. In the study overall: It was nivolumab at 3 mg/kg, given intravenously every 2 weeks, that patients received. Findings of the study overall: Complete responders matched newly diagnosed patients in baseline diversity.

About this clone itself: Antigen: not known.

Following autologous stem cell transplantation, relapse occurred in every patient, and exposure to brentuximab vedotin varied. Using immunoSEQ multiplex PCR, the repertoire was profiled, and TCRdb retains in-frame clones only, with some absent. The sample carries 20,000 to 30,000 clones, approximately 69% recorded once. Sequencing used peripheral blood mononuclear cells (PBMCs), obtained at baseline. The TCR was taken from a human donor with classical Hodgkin lymphoma.

CDR3 DNA sequence: TGTGCCAGCAGCTTGGGGCGGGGGCTCTACAATGAGCAGTTCTTC. The encoded protein is CASSLGRGLYNEQFF. The chain recombines TRBV13 with TRBJ2-1, with a possible D match to TRBD2 (7 bases). Germline CDR1 reads PRHDT; CDR2 reads FYEKMQ (reference sequence). V lost 3 bases and J lost 3, with 12 bases in between. The CDR3 covers 15 residues.